This is a list of T cell receptor beta chains from one sample in a study of blood T cell repertoires in COVID-19. Clones were read by immunoSEQ multiplex PCR, and TCRdb kept only the in-frame ones, dropping some. The repertoire holds about 360,000 clones, roughly 86% seen once, with more than 1% in the top ten. The sequencing input was peripheral blood. The receptors come from a human donor with acute or convalescent COVID-19. The donor label of this sample is uncertain. The CDR3 runs from the conserved cysteine through the conserved F or W. D genes are given only for firm matches. Clone size is not always given. Where it is, it says once, few, many or a class for expanded clones.

D gene: TRBD2; clone size: few; V gene: TRBV7-9; J gene: TRBJ2-2; CDR3 length: 15; CDR3 protein: CASSLMGLAGKELFF; CDR3 DNA: TGTGCCAGCAGCTTGATGGGACTAGCGGGGAAGGAGCTGTTTTTT
D gene: -; clone size: -; V gene: TRBV18; J gene: TRBJ1-1; CDR3 length: 15; CDR3 protein: CASSPDRTPATEAFF; CDR3 DNA: TGTGCCAGCTCACCTGACAGAACTCCCGCGACTGAAGCTTTCTTT
D gene: -; clone size: -; V gene: TRBV18; J gene: TRBJ2-5; CDR3 length: 14; CDR3 protein: CASSPLPRVETQYF; CDR3 DNA: TGTGCCAGCTCACCATTGCCGCGGGTAGAGACCCAGTACTTC
D gene: -; clone size: few; V gene: TRBV5-1; J gene: TRBJ1-4; CDR3 length: 15; CDR3 protein: CASSKDRPTNEKLFF; CDR3 DNA: TGCGCCAGCAGCAAGGACAGACCAACTAATGAAAAACTGTTTTTT
D gene: -; clone size: -; V gene: TRBV5-1; J gene: TRBJ2-5; CDR3 length: 16; CDR3 protein: CASSHLEGASLETQYF; CDR3 DNA: TGCGCCAGCAGCCATTTGGAGGGGGCATCGTTAGAGACCCAGTACTTC
D gene: -; clone size: -; V gene: TRBV3-1/TRBV3-2; J gene: TRBJ2-7; CDR3 length: 13; CDR3 protein: CASSQVGTGEQYF; CDR3 DNA: TGTGCCAGCAGCCAAGTGGGTACGGGCGAGCAGTACTTC
D gene: TRBD1; clone size: -; V gene: TRBV7-6; J gene: TRBJ2-1; CDR3 length: 15; CDR3 protein: CASSPRQGSYNEQFF; CDR3 DNA: TGTGCCAGCAGCCCCCGACAGGGCTCCTACAATGAGCAGTTCTTC
D gene: TRBD2; clone size: -; V gene: TRBV10-1; J gene: TRBJ2-1; CDR3 length: 17; CDR3 protein: CASSGTSGGAHYNEQFF; CDR3 DNA: TGCGCCAGCAGTGGGACTAGCGGGGGGGCTCATTACAATGAGCAGTTCTTC
D gene: TRBD2; clone size: -; V gene: TRBV28; J gene: TRBJ2-1; CDR3 length: 18; CDR3 protein: CASSSPGLATASYNEQFF; CDR3 DNA: TGTGCCAGCAGTTCCCCGGGACTAGCGACCGCCTCCTACAATGAGCAGTTCTTC
D gene: TRBD1; clone size: -; V gene: TRBV6-1; J gene: TRBJ1-2; CDR3 length: 15; CDR3 protein: CASSEHGGTGTGYTF; CDR3 DNA: TGTGCCAGCAGTGAACACGGCGGGACAGGGACCGGCTACACCTTC
D gene: TRBD2; clone size: -; V gene: TRBV4-1; J gene: TRBJ2-3; CDR3 length: 15; CDR3 protein: CASSQARLGGDTQYF; CDR3 DNA: TGCGCCAGCAGCCAAGCCCGATTGGGGGGGGATACGCAGTATTTT
D gene: TRBD1; clone size: once; V gene: TRBV28; J gene: TRBJ1-1; CDR3 length: 15; CDR3 protein: CASSPGQGVVVGAFF; CDR3 DNA: TGTGCCAGCAGCCCGGGACAGGGTGTTGTAGTAGGTGCTTTCTTT
D gene: TRBD2; clone size: -; V gene: TRBV7-9; J gene: TRBJ2-7; CDR3 length: 14; CDR3 protein: CASSLLAGENEQYF; CDR3 DNA: TGTGCCAGCAGCTTACTAGCGGGAGAAAACGAGCAGTACTTC
D gene: -; clone size: -; V gene: TRBV2; J gene: TRBJ1-2; CDR3 length: 14; CDR3 protein: CASSEGQLNYGYTF; CDR3 DNA: TGTGCCAGCAGCGAAGGACAACTCAACTATGGCTACACCTTC
D gene: -; clone size: -; V gene: TRBV5-8; J gene: TRBJ2-7; CDR3 length: 13; CDR3 protein: CASSLPFQYEQYF; CDR3 DNA: TGTGCCAGCAGCTTACCCTTTCAGTACGAGCAGTACTTC
D gene: -; clone size: few; V gene: TRBV18; J gene: TRBJ1-1; CDR3 length: 14; CDR3 protein: CASSPAARNTEAFF; CDR3 DNA: TGTGCCAGCTCACCGGCGGCAAGGAACACTGAAGCTTTCTTT
D gene: -; clone size: -; V gene: TRBV15; J gene: TRBJ2-5; CDR3 length: 16; CDR3 protein: CATSRAETRGQETQYF; CDR3 DNA: TGTGCCACCAGCAGAGCCGAAACAAGAGGGCAAGAGACCCAGTACTTC
D gene: -; clone size: -; V gene: TRBV6-5; J gene: TRBJ2-2; CDR3 length: 15; CDR3 protein: CASSYSGRGPGELFF; CDR3 DNA: TGTGCCAGCAGTTACTCCGGGCGGGGGCCCGGGGAGCTGTTTTTT
D gene: TRBD1; clone size: -; V gene: TRBV6-6; J gene: TRBJ1-5; CDR3 length: 15; CDR3 protein: CASSGQGAIGQPQHF; CDR3 DNA: TGTGCCAGCAGTGGACAGGGGGCTATTGGTCAGCCCCAGCATTTT
D gene: TRBD2; clone size: -; V gene: TRBV19; J gene: TRBJ2-7; CDR3 length: 18; CDR3 protein: CASSGGLAGESLAYEQYF; CDR3 DNA: TGTGCCAGTAGTGGGGGACTAGCGGGAGAATCCCTAGCCTACGAGCAGTACTTC
D gene: TRBD1; clone size: -; V gene: TRBV27; J gene: TRBJ1-6; CDR3 length: 14; CDR3 protein: CASGQGAVNSPLHF; CDR3 DNA: TGTGCCAGCGGACAGGGGGCGGTTAATTCACCCCTCCACTTT
D gene: TRBD2; clone size: -; V gene: TRBV18; J gene: TRBJ2-1; CDR3 length: 15; CDR3 protein: CASSLSQGLGNEQFF; CDR3 DNA: TGTGCCAGCTCCCTCTCCCAGGGACTAGGAAATGAGCAGTTCTTC
D gene: -; clone size: once; V gene: TRBV3-1/TRBV3-2; J gene: TRBJ1-3; CDR3 length: 13; CDR3 protein: CASSLRQKTAIYF; CDR3 DNA: TGTGCCAGCAGCCTCCGACAGAAAACCGCCATATATTTT
D gene: -; clone size: -; V gene: TRBV3-1/TRBV3-2; J gene: TRBJ1-5; CDR3 length: 15; CDR3 protein: CASSQTTGFNQPQHF; CDR3 DNA: TGTGCCAGCAGCCAAACCACAGGGTTCAATCAGCCCCAGCATTTT
D gene: -; clone size: -; V gene: TRBV6-5; J gene: TRBJ1-3; CDR3 length: 15; CDR3 protein: CASGRQSFSGNTIYF; CDR3 DNA: TGTGCCAGCGGCCGACAGTCATTCTCTGGAAACACCATATATTTT
D gene: TRBD2; clone size: -; V gene: TRBV27; J gene: TRBJ2-5; CDR3 length: 14; CDR3 protein: CASSWSAGQETQYF; CDR3 DNA: TGTGCCAGCAGTTGGTCAGCGGGGCAAGAGACCCAGTACTTC
D gene: TRBD2; clone size: few; V gene: TRBV7-9; J gene: TRBJ2-1; CDR3 length: 16; CDR3 protein: CASSLGPAGESNEQFF; CDR3 DNA: TGTGCCAGCAGCTTAGGTCCAGCGGGAGAGTCCAATGAGCAGTTCTTC
D gene: TRBD1; clone size: -; V gene: TRBV9; J gene: TRBJ2-2; CDR3 length: 15; CDR3 protein: CASSPRDRSTGELFF; CDR3 DNA: TGTGCCAGCAGCCCCCGGGACAGATCTACCGGGGAGCTGTTTTTT
D gene: TRBD1; clone size: -; V gene: TRBV5-5; J gene: TRBJ2-6; CDR3 length: 17; CDR3 protein: CASSGMQGAPGANVLTF; CDR3 DNA: TGTGCCAGCAGCGGAATGCAGGGGGCGCCTGGGGCCAACGTCCTGACTTTC
D gene: TRBD1; clone size: -; V gene: TRBV4-1; J gene: TRBJ1-2; CDR3 length: 15; CDR3 protein: CASSQDPGTASRNTF; CDR3 DNA: TGCGCCAGCAGCCAAGATCCTGGGACAGCCTCTCGAAACACCTTC
D gene: -; clone size: -; V gene: TRBV5-6; J gene: TRBJ2-2; CDR3 length: 12; CDR3 protein: CASSRGTGELFF; CDR3 DNA: TGTGCCAGCAGCCGGGGGACCGGGGAGCTGTTTTTT
D gene: -; clone size: -; V gene: TRBV5-4; J gene: TRBJ1-1; CDR3 length: 13; CDR3 protein: CASSLTQGAEAFF; CDR3 DNA: TGTGCCAGCAGCTTGACACAGGGCGCTGAAGCTTTCTTT
D gene: TRBD1; clone size: -; V gene: TRBV27; J gene: TRBJ2-7; CDR3 length: 18; CDR3 protein: CASIRTGIGRRLSYEQYF; CDR3 DNA: TGTGCCAGCATAAGGACAGGGATAGGGCGTCGTCTGAGCTACGAGCAGTACTTC
D gene: -; clone size: -; V gene: TRBV29-1; J gene: TRBJ2-7; CDR3 length: 12; CDR3 protein: CSGLGRFYEQYF; CDR3 DNA: TGCAGCGGTCTGGGGCGATTCTACGAGCAGTACTTC
D gene: -; clone size: -; V gene: TRBV19; J gene: TRBJ1-4; CDR3 length: 12; CDR3 protein: CASSFTGKKLFF; CDR3 DNA: TGTGCCAGTAGTTTTACAGGGAAAAAACTGTTTTTT
D gene: -; clone size: -; V gene: TRBV2; J gene: TRBJ2-3; CDR3 length: 15; CDR3 protein: CASRVRDSYTDTQYF; CDR3 DNA: TGTGCCAGCAGGGTCCGGGACTCCTACACAGATACGCAGTATTTT
D gene: -; clone size: once; V gene: TRBV3-1/TRBV3-2; J gene: TRBJ1-5; CDR3 length: 16; CDR3 protein: CASSQGTGYSNQPQHF; CDR3 DNA: TGTGCCAGCAGCCAAGGTACAGGGTATAGCAATCAGCCCCAGCATTTT
D gene: -; clone size: -; V gene: TRBV6-5; J gene: TRBJ1-6; CDR3 length: 15; CDR3 protein: CATRIEDSLNSPLHF; CDR3 DNA: TGTGCCACGCGAATAGAAGACAGTCTTAATTCACCCCTCCACTTT
D gene: TRBD2; clone size: -; V gene: TRBV5-4; J gene: TRBJ2-6; CDR3 length: 18; CDR3 protein: CASSPRPSGSTGANVLTF; CDR3 DNA: TGTGCCAGCAGCCCCCGACCTAGCGGGAGTACTGGGGCCAACGTCCTGACTTTC
D gene: -; clone size: -; V gene: TRBV7-2; J gene: TRBJ1-2; CDR3 length: 15; CDR3 protein: CASSLEAGRNYGYTF; CDR3 DNA: TGTGCCAGCAGCTTAGAGGCGGGCAGGAACTATGGCTACACCTTC